The rows below give T cell receptor beta chains drawn from one sample of a study of blood T cell repertoires in COVID-19. Using immunoSEQ multiplex PCR, the repertoire was profiled, and TCRdb retains in-frame clones only, with some absent. The table records around 260,000 clones, less than 90% of them present only once. The sequenced sample was peripheral blood. These receptors came from a human donor in a cohort sampled during active COVID-19. Each CDR3 is given with its conserved first and last residue. A D gene is named only where the DNA matches it firmly. Clone size is shown for a subset of rows, as once, few, many or a class of expanded clone.

cdr3_length	clone_size	d_call	v_call	j_call	cdr3_aa	cdr3_nt
14	NA	NA	TRBV9	TRBJ1-1	CASSVGEGRTEAFF	TGTGCCAGCAGCGTAGGAGAGGGGAGGACTGAAGCTTTCTTT
12	few	NA	TRBV28	TRBJ1-2	CASSLNNYGYTF	TGTGCCAGCAGTCTAAATAACTATGGCTACACCTTC
14	NA	TRBD1	TRBV18	TRBJ1-5	CASSPGQGVEAQHF	TGTGCCAGCTCACCCGGACAGGGGGTGGAGGCCCAGCATTTT
14	NA	TRBD1	TRBV6-5	TRBJ2-1	CASSYRTGKDEQFF	TGTGCCAGCAGTTACCGGACAGGGAAAGATGAGCAGTTCTTC
17	NA	TRBD1	TRBV27	TRBJ1-5	CASSLSFRQGRNQPQHF	TGTGCCAGCAGTTTATCGTTCAGACAGGGCCGAAATCAGCCCCAGCATTTT
16	NA	TRBD2	TRBV28	TRBJ2-1	CASSLWGGSHRNEQFF	TGTGCCAGCAGTTTATGGGGAGGGTCCCATAGGAATGAGCAGTTCTTC
15	NA	NA	TRBV7-2	TRBJ1-5	CASSPLGRSNQPQHF	TGTGCCAGCAGCCCCTTAGGGAGAAGCAATCAGCCCCAGCATTTT
14	NA	TRBD1	TRBV5-6	TRBJ1-2	CASTQPGQNYGYTF	TGTGCCAGCACACAACCGGGACAGAACTATGGCTACACCTTC
14	NA	NA	TRBV10-3	TRBJ1-1	CAISVKGSNTEAFF	TGTGCCATCAGTGTGAAAGGGAGCAACACTGAAGCTTTCTTT
13	NA	NA	TRBV4-2	TRBJ2-7	CASTTQEGGPQYF	TGTGCCAGCACCACTCAGGAGGGGGGGCCCCAGTACTTC
14	NA	NA	TRBV5-1	TRBJ1-4	CASSFLGGREKLFF	TGCGCCAGCAGCTTTTTGGGGGGTCGCGAAAAACTGTTTTTT
12	NA	NA	TRBV7-9	TRBJ2-3	CASSRPSALPYF	TGTGCCAGCAGCCGACCTAGCGCCCTCCCGTATTTT
15	once	TRBD1	TRBV6-6	TRBJ2-5	CASSYSGTGSETQYF	TGTGCCAGCAGTTACTCGGGGACAGGGTCGGAGACCCAGTACTTC
13	NA	NA	TRBV2	TRBJ1-2	CASKTGENYGYTF	TGTGCCAGCAAGACAGGAGAGAACTATGGCTACACCTTC
16	NA	TRBD1	TRBV4-3	TRBJ1-1	CASSQRHGTGNTEAFF	TGCGCCAGCAGCCAAAGACACGGGACAGGGAACACTGAAGCTTTCTTT
16	NA	TRBD1	TRBV18	TRBJ1-5	CASSRVQGDRGQPQHF	TGTGCCAGCTCACGAGTTCAGGGGGATAGGGGTCAGCCCCAGCATTTT
14	NA	NA	TRBV29-1	TRBJ2-1	CSVEDRIFYNEQFF	TGCAGCGTTGAAGACAGGATATTCTACAATGAGCAGTTCTTC
14	once	NA	TRBV5-1	TRBJ1-1	CASSPGSMNTEAFF	TGCGCCAGCAGCCCGGGGTCCATGAACACTGAAGCTTTCTTT
15	NA	TRBD1	TRBV6-5	TRBJ2-1	CASRKTGAAYNEQFF	TGTGCCAGCAGGAAAACAGGGGCCGCCTACAATGAGCAGTTCTTC
12	NA	NA	TRBV29-1	TRBJ1-1	CSAGTGNTEAFF	TGCAGCGCCGGAACAGGGAACACTGAAGCTTTCTTT
14	once	NA	TRBV9	TRBJ2-7	CASSVTSGFYEQYF	TGTGCCAGCAGCGTCACATCAGGGTTCTACGAGCAGTACTTC
18	NA	NA	TRBV21-1	TRBJ2-2	CASSKPGLAGGETGELFF	TGTGCCAGCAGCAAACCGGGACTAGCGGGAGGGGAAACCGGGGAGCTGTTTTTT
19	NA	TRBD2	TRBV24-1	TRBJ2-2	CATSDSGLARTAGPGELFF	TGTGCCACCAGTGACTCGGGACTAGCGAGGACCGCGGGACCCGGGGAGCTGTTTTTT
14	NA	NA	TRBV7-9	TRBJ2-5	CASSRLADQETQYF	TGTGCCAGCAGCCGGCTAGCAGACCAAGAGACCCAGTACTTC
13	NA	NA	TRBV7-9	TRBJ2-2	CASSFLMTGELFF	TGTGCCAGCAGCTTTTTAATGACCGGGGAGCTGTTTTTT
13	once	TRBD2	TRBV6-2/TRBV6-3	TRBJ2-1	CASSKTAGTSQFF	TGTGCCAGCAGTAAGACGGCCGGGACTAGCCAGTTCTTC
15	NA	NA	TRBV5-1	TRBJ1-1	CASSVLGRKNTEAFF	TGCGCCAGCAGCGTGCTAGGTCGGAAGAACACTGAAGCTTTCTTT
11	NA	NA	TRBV3-1/TRBV3-2	TRBJ2-1	CASSQADRRFF	TGTGCCAGCAGCCAAGCCGACAGGCGGTTCTTC
14	NA	TRBD1	TRBV28	TRBJ2-7	CAITRTGGVYEQYF	TGTGCCATCACCCGAACAGGGGGAGTCTACGAGCAGTACTTC
16	NA	NA	TRBV30	TRBJ1-2	CAWSVGDFVQVVGYTF	TGTGCCTGGAGTGTCGGTGACTTTGTTCAAGTGGTTGGCTACACCTTC
13	NA	TRBD1	TRBV6-5	TRBJ1-5	CASSPGQATPQHF	TGTGCCAGCAGTCCGGGACAGGCAACGCCCCAGCATTTT
14	NA	NA	TRBV30	TRBJ2-4	CAWSVSVAKNIQYF	TGTGCCTGGAGTGTATCCGTAGCCAAAAACATTCAGTACTTC
16	NA	TRBD2	TRBV10-3	TRBJ2-1	CAISEVGLAANNEQFF	TGTGCCATCAGTGAGGTAGGACTAGCGGCAAACAATGAGCAGTTCTTC
15	once	TRBD2	TRBV6-2/TRBV6-3	TRBJ2-7	CASSYSSGRVYEQYF	TGTGCCAGCAGTTACTCTAGCGGGAGGGTGTACGAGCAGTACTTC
13	few	NA	TRBV18	TRBJ2-7	CASPIGPGYEQYF	TGTGCCAGCCCTATAGGTCCGGGCTACGAGCAGTACTTC
15	NA	TRBD2	TRBV18	TRBJ2-5	CASSPSAGGGKTQYF	TGTGCCAGCTCACCCTCGGCGGGAGGGGGGAAGACCCAGTACTTC
13	NA	NA	TRBV7-9	TRBJ2-1	CASSLAGVNEQFF	TGTGCCAGCAGCTTAGCAGGGGTCAATGAGCAGTTCTTC
13	NA	NA	TRBV7-2	TRBJ2-7	CASSLGGGGEQYF	TGTGCCAGCAGCTTAGGAGGTGGCGGCGAGCAGTACTTC
14	NA	TRBD1	TRBV20-1	TRBJ2-2	CSASLGGNTGELFF	TGCAGTGCTAGTTTAGGGGGCAACACCGGGGAGCTGTTTTTT
11	NA	NA	TRBV19	TRBJ1-5	CAGGMRQPQHF	TGTGCAGGAGGGATGCGGCAGCCCCAGCATTTT
14	once	NA	TRBV19	TRBJ2-1	CASSSYRDTSPQFF	TGTGCCAGTAGTTCTTACCGGGACACCTCACCTCAGTTCTTC
12	NA	NA	TRBV10-3	TRBJ1-2	CAIRGDPGGYTF	TGTGCCATCAGGGGTGATCCAGGTGGCTACACCTTC
14	NA	NA	TRBV7-9	TRBJ1-5	CASTRSRGNQPQHF	TGTGCCAGCACCCGGAGCAGGGGTAATCAGCCCCAGCATTTT
14	NA	NA	TRBV5-6	TRBJ2-7	CASSLDGSVHEQYF	TGTGCCAGCAGCTTGGACGGGAGCGTCCACGAGCAGTACTTC
13	NA	NA	TRBV5-4	TRBJ1-1	CAVVGGGDTEAFF	TGTGCCGTTGTGGGGGGTGGGGACACTGAAGCTTTCTTT
17	NA	TRBD1	TRBV5-8	TRBJ2-2	CASSRPRGTGNTGELFF	TGTGCCAGCAGCCGACCAAGGGGGACAGGGAACACCGGGGAGCTGTTTTTT
15	NA	TRBD1	TRBV19	TRBJ1-2	CASSIGKTGSNGYTF	TGTGCCAGTAGTATTGGGAAGACAGGGTCAAATGGCTACACCTTC
15	once	NA	TRBV18	TRBJ2-5	CASSPDPGYRETQYF	TGTGCCAGCTCACCAGACCCGGGATATCGAGAGACCCAGTACTTC
14	NA	NA	TRBV7-2	TRBJ2-2	CASSYGTLTGELFF	TGTGCCAGCAGCTACGGGACTCTCACCGGGGAGCTGTTTTTT
17	NA	NA	TRBV14	TRBJ2-7	CASSLRRSGGASYEQYF	TGTGCCAGCAGCCTTAGACGTTCGGGGGGCGCCTCCTACGAGCAGTACTTC
16	NA	NA	TRBV3-1/TRBV3-2	TRBJ2-3	CASSGRRFSGTDTQYF	TGTGCCAGCAGCGGACGCAGGTTTTCAGGGACAGATACGCAGTATTTT
13	NA	TRBD1	TRBV6-6	TRBJ2-7	CASSYGTAKSSSF	TGTGCCAGCAGTTATGGGACAGCGAAGAGCAGCAGCTTC
13	once	NA	TRBV2	TRBJ2-2	CASRNSHTGELFF	TGTGCCAGCAGGAATAGTCACACCGGGGAGCTGTTTTTT
17	NA	TRBD2	TRBV7-9	TRBJ2-1	CASSIGLAGNSYNEQFF	TGTGCCAGCAGCATAGGACTAGCGGGTAACTCCTACAATGAGCAGTTCTTC
15	NA	NA	TRBV9	TRBJ2-1	CASSARDWVYNEQFF	TGTGCCAGCAGCGCTCGGGACTGGGTTTACAATGAGCAGTTCTTC